These T cell receptor beta chains were read from a single sample in a study of OX40 agonist ivuxolimab in advanced cancers. The repertoire was sequenced with immunoSEQ multiplex PCR; TCRdb's copy has only in-frame clones and lacks some. Of roughly 86,000 clones in the sample, around 91% are singletons; the top ten hold approximately 2.9%. The sample in question was CD4+ or CD8+ T cells sorted from blood, obtained in a trial of the OX40 agonist ivuxolimab. These receptors all come from an adult with an advanced solid tumor such as melanoma, head and neck, liver or kidney cancer. The CDR3 runs from the conserved cysteine through the conserved F or W. D genes are given only for firm matches. Not every row has a clone size; where given, it reads once, few, many or a size class.

d_call cdr3_length j_call clone_size v_call cdr3_aa cdr3_nt
. 13 TRBJ1-3 . TRBV10-2 CASSEYSGNTIYF TGCGCCAGCAGTGAGTACTCTGGAAACACCATATATTTT
. 14 TRBJ1-4 . TRBV5-8 CASPPKDTYEKLFF TGTGCCAGCCCGCCGAAGGACACCTATGAAAAACTGTTTTTT
TRBD1 15 TRBJ1-4 . TRBV5-1 CASSAGTGDYEKLFF TGCGCCAGCAGCGCGGGGACAGGGGATTATGAAAAACTGTTTTTT
TRBD1 14 TRBJ1-1 . TRBV19 CASLRRGLNTEAFF TGTGCCAGTCTCCGCAGGGGGCTGAACACTGAAGCTTTCTTT
. 13 TRBJ1-4 . TRBV2 CASGDSYNEKLFF TGTGCCAGCGGCGACAGCTATAATGAAAAACTGTTTTTT
. 14 TRBJ1-2 few TRBV18 CASSPPGINYGYTF TGTGCCAGCTCACCCCCGGGAATAAACTATGGCTACACCTTC
. 16 TRBJ2-2 . TRBV27 CASSFEGPSNTGELFF TGTGCCAGCAGTTTTGAAGGACCTTCGAACACCGGGGAGCTGTTTTTT
TRBD1 14 TRBJ1-1 . TRBV18 CASSPDRVNTEAFF TGTGCCAGCTCACCGGACAGGGTGAACACTGAAGCTTTCTTT
TRBD2 15 TRBJ2-3 . TRBV2 CASSGLAGGRDTQYF TGTGCCAGCAGTGGGTTAGCGGGAGGTCGGGATACGCAGTATTTT
. 11 TRBJ1-1 once TRBV6-6 CASSLPLEAFF TGTGCCAGCAGTCTTCCCCTTGAAGCTTTCTTT
TRBD1 13 TRBJ2-7 . TRBV27 CASRGDRRYEQYF TGTGCCAGCAGGGGGGACAGGCGCTACGAGCAGTACTTC
TRBD1 16 TRBJ2-4 . TRBV5-1 CASSSRQGAKENIQYF TGCGCCAGCAGCTCTAGACAGGGGGCTAAGGAAAACATTCAGTACTTC
. 14 TRBJ2-7 . TRBV19 CASSIVFTSGEQYF TGTGCCAGTAGTATAGTTTTCACCTCTGGCGAGCAGTACTTC
. 11 TRBJ1-3 . TRBV19 CASGYGNTIYF TGTGCCAGTGGGTATGGAAACACCATATATTTT
. 13 TRBJ1-1 . TRBV2 CASSVGANTEAFF TGTGCCAGCAGCGTGGGGGCAAACACTGAAGCTTTCTTT
. 17 TRBJ2-1 . TRBV5-1 CASSLGPWRDAYNEQFF TGCGCCAGCAGCCTAGGACCCTGGCGGGATGCCTACAATGAGCAGTTCTTC
. 11 TRBJ1-2 once TRBV10-3 CAIRGGGGYTF TGTGCCATCAGGGGCGGTGGTGGCTACACCTTC
. 12 TRBJ1-5 . TRBV28 CASSLSLQPQHF TGTGCCAGCAGCCTCTCATTGCAGCCCCAGCATTTT
. 16 TRBJ1-1 . TRBV4-1 CASCDRGDDTDSVAFF TGCGCCAGCTGTGACCGGGGGGATGACACTGATAGCGTAGCTTTCTTT
TRBD1 14 TRBJ1-4 . TRBV6-1 CASNDRGTNEKLFF TGTGCCAGCAACGACAGGGGCACTAATGAAAAACTGTTTTTT
TRBD1 14 TRBJ1-6 . TRBV7-9 CASSLRDRGSPLHF TGTGCCAGCAGCCTCCGGGACAGGGGTTCACCCCTCCACTTT
. 15 TRBJ1-1 . TRBV5-1 CASSLAAGANTEAFF TGCGCCAGCAGCTTGGCCGCAGGGGCCAACACTGAAGCTTTCTTT
. 12 TRBJ2-5 . TRBV5-1 CASSQRQETQYF TGCGCCAGCAGTCAACGCCAAGAGACCCAGTACTTC
. 15 TRBJ2-1 once TRBV14 CASSLRHSSYNEQFF TGTGCCAGCAGCCTCAGACACAGCTCCTACAATGAGCAGTTCTTC
. 11 TRBJ2-1 . TRBV4-2 CASSEYNEQFF TGTGCCAGCAGCGAATACAATGAGCAGTTCTTC
. 16 TRBJ1-6 . TRBV4-2 CASSQEARSDNSPLHF TGTGCCAGCAGCCAAGAGGCCAGGAGCGATAATTCACCCCTCCACTTT
. 16 TRBJ2-1 . TRBV4-2 CASSPGAVSSYNEQFF TGTGCCAGCAGCCCGGGGGCGGTTAGCTCCTACAATGAGCAGTTCTTC
. 14 TRBJ1-5 . TRBV27 CASSLYQNNQPQHF TGTGCCAGCAGTTTATACCAGAACAATCAGCCCCAGCATTTT
. 12 TRBJ1-2 . TRBV29-1 CSVDIPGSRLTF TGCAGCGTTGATATCCCCGGTTCTAGGTTAACCTTC